The rows below give T cell receptor beta chains drawn from one sample of a study of T cells in Graves' hyperthyroidism and ophthalmopathy. TCRdb re-analysed the multiplex PCR reads in MiXCR, keeping a single row per CDR3 protein. The sample contains 730,000 or so distinct CDR3 sequences, around 20% of which appear only once. Sequencing was carried out using blood. The receptor set was obtained from a woman in her forties or fifties with Graves' hyperthyroidism that later progressed to Graves' ophthalmopathy. Both conserved end residues are part of each CDR3. Fields, in order: clone size, J gene, D gene, V gene, CDR3 protein, CDR3 DNA. A D gene is named only where the DNA matches it firmly. Clone size is shown for a subset of rows, as once, few, many or a class of expanded clone.

many,TRBJ2-7,NA,TRBV11-2,CASSSRRGQAASYEQYF,TGTGCCAGCAGCTCAAGGAGGGGGCAGGCGGCTTCCTACGAGCAGTACTTC
many,TRBJ1-6,NA,TRBV7-2,CASSSGSVNSPLHF,TGTGCCAGCAGCTCAGGGTCTGTGAATTCACCCCTCCACTTT
few,TRBJ1-5,TRBD1,TRBV5-5,CASSLVPGGIGSGNQPQHF,TGTGCCAGCAGCTTGGTGCCAGGGGGTATCGGGTCGGGCAATCAGCCCCAGCATTTT
many,TRBJ2-1,NA,TRBV3-1,CASSEGDGGVEQFF,TGTGCCAGCAGCGAAGGGGACGGCGGTGTTGAGCAGTTCTTC
many,TRBJ1-3,NA,TRBV3-1,CASSPRGGGGNTIYF,TGTGCCAGCAGCCCGAGGGGAGGAGGTGGAAACACCATATATTTT
many,TRBJ2-1,NA,TRBV9,CASSVGGNNNEQFF,TGTGCCAGCAGCGTAGGGGGGAACAACAATGAGCAGTTCTTC
few,TRBJ2-2,NA,TRBV6-5,CASSYGHTTGELFF,TGTGCCAGCAGTTACGGACACACCACCGGGGAGCTGTTTTTT
few,TRBJ2-4,NA,TRBV2,CASSPSGNIQYF,TGTGCCAGCAGTCCGTCGGGGAACATTCAGTACTTC
many,TRBJ2-3,TRBD2,TRBV12-3/TRBV12-4,CASSHDSRGNTDTQYF,TGTGCCAGCAGCCACGACTCGCGGGGGAACACAGATACGCAGTATTTT
NA,TRBJ1-1,NA,TRBV2,CASSEGGRGPEAFF,TGTGCCAGCAGCGAGGGAGGGAGGGGTCCTGAAGCTTTCTTT
once,TRBJ1-2,TRBD1,TRBV3-1,CASSRGQGRSYTF,TGTGCCAGCAGCCGGGGACAGGGAAGGAGCTACACCTTC
many,TRBJ1-1,NA,TRBV3-1,CASSQEVAPWTEAFF,TGTGCCAGCAGCCAAGAAGTCGCCCCGTGGACTGAAGCTTTCTTT
many,TRBJ1-1,NA,TRBV3-1,CASSQGGRVGSEAFF,TGTGCCAGCAGCCAGGGGGGGCGTGTCGGAAGCGAAGCTTTCTTT
NA,TRBJ2-1,NA,TRBV9,CASSVATFGPDNEQFF,TGTGCCAGCAGCGTAGCTACTTTCGGGCCGGACAATGAGCAGTTCTTC
NA,TRBJ1-5,NA,TRBV3-1,CASSPGFGISNQPQHF,TGTGCCAGCAGCCCAGGGTTCGGTATTAGCAATCAGCCCCAGCATTTT
many,TRBJ1-2,TRBD1,TRBV20-1,CSARDRTGDHSFGYTF,TGCAGTGCTAGAGATAGGACAGGGGACCACTCCTTTGGCTACACCTTC
few,TRBJ2-5,NA,TRBV19,CASQGRGEVQETQYF,TGTGCCAGTCAGGGGAGAGGAGAGGTGCAAGAGACCCAGTACTTC
NA,TRBJ2-1,TRBD2,TRBV5-5,CASSTGLAMNEQFF,TGTGCCAGCAGTACGGGACTAGCGATGAATGAGCAGTTCTTC
NA,TRBJ2-7,NA,TRBV29-1,CSVGSVGGSYEQYF,TGCAGCGTTGGGTCTGTGGGGGGCTCCTACGAGCAGTACTTC
many,TRBJ2-3,TRBD1,TRBV2,CASRGTESRTDTQYF,TGTGCCAGCAGGGGGACAGAGTCTCGCACAGATACGCAGTATTTT
NA,TRBJ2-3,NA,TRBV27,CASSSPGARGGTDTQYF,TGTGCCAGCAGCTCACCCGGGGCCCGGGGTGGCACAGATACGCAGTATTTT
NA,TRBJ2-7,NA,TRBV10-1,CASSERGTVYEQYF,TGCGCCAGCAGTGAGAGGGGGACCGTCTACGAGCAGTACTTC
NA,TRBJ2-4,NA,TRBV20-1,CSAPKLGLAKNIQYF,TGCAGTGCTCCCAAGCTGGGCCTAGCCAAAAACATTCAGTACTTC
NA,TRBJ1-1,NA,TRBV7-2,CASSFRTVPVNTEAFF,TGTGCCAGCAGCTTTCGGACAGTCCCGGTGAACACTGAAGCTTTCTTT
NA,TRBJ1-5,NA,TRBV3-1,CASSQDNQPQHF,TGTGCCAGCAGCCAAGATAACCAGCCCCAGCATTTT
NA,TRBJ1-1,NA,TRBV27,CASSLYRARGSTEAFF,TGTGCCAGCAGTTTATACAGGGCGCGGGGGAGCACTGAAGCTTTCTTT
few,TRBJ2-3,TRBD2,TRBV20-1,CSARLPSGGAGYTQYF,TGCAGTGCTAGACTTCCTAGCGGGGGGGCTGGGTATACGCAGTATTTT
NA,TRBJ2-1,TRBD1,TRBV14,CASSQLGTGRNEQFF,TGTGCCAGCAGCCAGCTAGGGACAGGGAGGAATGAGCAGTTCTTC
few,TRBJ2-1,NA,TRBV9,CASSVGPASYNEQFF,TGTGCCAGCAGCGTAGGGCCCGCCTCCTACAATGAGCAGTTCTTC
few,TRBJ1-6,TRBD1,TRBV12-3/TRBV12-4,CASNSPGQNNSPLHF,TGTGCCAGCAACTCGCCGGGACAGAATAATTCACCCCTCCACTTT
many,TRBJ2-5,NA,TRBV2,CASSVVAVGGETQYF,TGTGCCAGCAGTGTCGTAGCGGTGGGGGGAGAGACCCAGTACTTC
NA,TRBJ1-1,NA,TRBV7-9,CASSREGAEAFF,TGTGCCAGCAGCCGGGAGGGTGCTGAAGCTTTCTTT
many,TRBJ2-3,TRBD1,TRBV5-1,CASSQDRGSIDTQYF,TGCGCCAGCAGCCAGGACAGGGGGAGCATAGATACGCAGTATTTT
NA,TRBJ2-3,TRBD2,TRBV20-1,CSARTSGGGVTQYF,TGCAGTGCTAGGACTAGCGGGGGGGGGGTTACGCAGTATTTT
once,TRBJ2-3,TRBD2,TRBV7-6,CASSLGGLARTYTQYF,TGTGCCAGCAGCTTGGGAGGACTAGCTCGCACATATACGCAGTATTTT